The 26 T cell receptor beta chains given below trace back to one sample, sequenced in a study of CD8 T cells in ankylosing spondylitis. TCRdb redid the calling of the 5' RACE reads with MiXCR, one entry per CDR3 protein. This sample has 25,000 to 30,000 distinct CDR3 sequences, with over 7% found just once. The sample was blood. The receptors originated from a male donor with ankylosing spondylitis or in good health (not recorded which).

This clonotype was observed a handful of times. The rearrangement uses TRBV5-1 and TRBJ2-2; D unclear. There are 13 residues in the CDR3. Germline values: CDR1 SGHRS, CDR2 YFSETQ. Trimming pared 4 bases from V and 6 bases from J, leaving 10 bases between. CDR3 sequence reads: CASSMETSGELFF. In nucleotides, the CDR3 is TGCGCCAGCAGCATGGAAACCTCCGGGGAGCTGTTTTTT.

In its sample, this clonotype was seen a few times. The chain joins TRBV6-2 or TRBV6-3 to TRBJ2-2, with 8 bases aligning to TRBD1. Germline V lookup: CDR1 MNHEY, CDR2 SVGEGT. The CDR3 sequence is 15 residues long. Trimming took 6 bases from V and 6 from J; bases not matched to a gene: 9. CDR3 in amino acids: CASSSLGQEAGELFF. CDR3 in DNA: TGTGCCAGCAGCTCCCTGGGACAGGAGGCCGGGGAGCTGTTTTTT.

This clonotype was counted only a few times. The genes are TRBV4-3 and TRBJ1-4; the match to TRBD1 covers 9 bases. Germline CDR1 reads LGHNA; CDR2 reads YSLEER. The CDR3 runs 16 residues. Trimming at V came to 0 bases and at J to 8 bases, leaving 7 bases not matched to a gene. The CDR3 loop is CASSQESGTGLEKLFF. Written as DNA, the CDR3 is TGCGCCAGCAGCCAAGAATCGGGGACAGGGTTAGAAAAACTGTTTTTT.

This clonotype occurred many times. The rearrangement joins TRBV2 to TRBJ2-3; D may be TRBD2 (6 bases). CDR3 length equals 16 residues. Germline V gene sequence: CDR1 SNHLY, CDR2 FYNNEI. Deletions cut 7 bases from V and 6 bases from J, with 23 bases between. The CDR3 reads CASKKGQGGRLDTQYF. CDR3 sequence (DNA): TGTGCCAGCAAAAAAGGGCAAGGTGGGAGGTTGGATACGCAGTATTTT.

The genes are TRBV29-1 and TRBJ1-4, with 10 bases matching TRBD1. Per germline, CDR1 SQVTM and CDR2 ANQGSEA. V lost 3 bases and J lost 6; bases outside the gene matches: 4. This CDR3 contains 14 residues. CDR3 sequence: CSVDSGQGDEKLFF. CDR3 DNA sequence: TGCAGCGTTGATTCCGGACAGGGGGATGAAAAACTGTTTTTT.

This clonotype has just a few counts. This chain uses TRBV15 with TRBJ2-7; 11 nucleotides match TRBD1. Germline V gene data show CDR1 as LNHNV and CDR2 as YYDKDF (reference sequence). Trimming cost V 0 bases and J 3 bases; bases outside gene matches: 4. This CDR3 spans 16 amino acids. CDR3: CATSRDLGTGGYEQYF. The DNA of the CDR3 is TGTGCCACCAGCAGAGATCTGGGGACAGGGGGCTACGAGCAGTACTTC.

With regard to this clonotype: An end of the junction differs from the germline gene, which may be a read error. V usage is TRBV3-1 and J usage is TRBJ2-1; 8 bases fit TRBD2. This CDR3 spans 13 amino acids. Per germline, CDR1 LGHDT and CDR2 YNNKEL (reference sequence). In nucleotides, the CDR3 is TGTGCCAGCAGCCGCCTGGGACTAGAGGTGAGGGTCTTC. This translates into CASSRLGLEVRVF.

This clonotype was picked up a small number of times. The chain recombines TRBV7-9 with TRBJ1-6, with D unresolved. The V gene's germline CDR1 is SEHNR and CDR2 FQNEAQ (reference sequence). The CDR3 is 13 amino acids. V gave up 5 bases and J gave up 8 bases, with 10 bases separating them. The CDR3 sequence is CASSTDGDSPLHF. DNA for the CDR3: TGTGCCAGCAGCACCGATGGCGATTCACCCCTCCACTTT.

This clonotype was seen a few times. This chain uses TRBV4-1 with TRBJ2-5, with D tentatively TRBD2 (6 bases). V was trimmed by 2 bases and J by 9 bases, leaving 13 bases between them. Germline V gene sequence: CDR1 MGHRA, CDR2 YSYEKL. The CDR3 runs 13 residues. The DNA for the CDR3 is TGCGCCAGCAGCCAACTGTTGGGGGAGGCCCAGTACTTC. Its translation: CASSQLLGEAQYF.

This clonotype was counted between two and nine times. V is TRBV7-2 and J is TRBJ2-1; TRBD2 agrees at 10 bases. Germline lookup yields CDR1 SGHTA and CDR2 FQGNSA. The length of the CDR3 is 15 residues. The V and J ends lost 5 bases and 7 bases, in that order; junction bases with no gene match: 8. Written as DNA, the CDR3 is TGTGCCAGCAGCCCTCTAGCGGGAGATAAAAATGAGCAGTTCTTC. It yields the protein CASSPLAGDKNEQFF.

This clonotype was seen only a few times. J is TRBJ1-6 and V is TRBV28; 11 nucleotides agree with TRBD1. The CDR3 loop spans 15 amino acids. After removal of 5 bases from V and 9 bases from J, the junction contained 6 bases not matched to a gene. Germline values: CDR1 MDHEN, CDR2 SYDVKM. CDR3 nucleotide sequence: TGTGCCAGCAGTCTATTGGGACAGGGGGGTTCACCCCTCCACTTT. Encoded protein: CASSLLGQGGSPLHF.

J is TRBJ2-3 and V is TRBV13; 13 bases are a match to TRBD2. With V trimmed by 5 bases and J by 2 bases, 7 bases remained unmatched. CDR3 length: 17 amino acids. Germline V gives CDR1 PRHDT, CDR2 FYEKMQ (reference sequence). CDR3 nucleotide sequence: TGTGCCAGCAGCGTGACTAGCGGGGGGCTTGACACAGATACGCAGTATTTT. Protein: CASSVTSGGLDTDTQYF.

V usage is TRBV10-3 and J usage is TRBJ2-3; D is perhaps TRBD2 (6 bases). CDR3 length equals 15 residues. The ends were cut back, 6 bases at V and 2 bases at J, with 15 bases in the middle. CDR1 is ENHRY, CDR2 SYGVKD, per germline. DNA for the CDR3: TGTGCCATCAGAACGGGTTCTAGCGCCACAGATACGCAGTATTTT. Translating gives CAIRTGSSATDTQYF.

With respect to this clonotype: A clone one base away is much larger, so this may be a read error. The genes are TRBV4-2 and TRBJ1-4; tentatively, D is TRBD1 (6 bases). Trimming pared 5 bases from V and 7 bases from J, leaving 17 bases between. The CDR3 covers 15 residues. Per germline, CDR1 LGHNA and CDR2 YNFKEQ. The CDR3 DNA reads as TGTGCCAGCAGCTCTACAGGGACAAGGGGTGAAAAACTGTTTTTT. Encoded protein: CASSSTGTRGEKLFF.

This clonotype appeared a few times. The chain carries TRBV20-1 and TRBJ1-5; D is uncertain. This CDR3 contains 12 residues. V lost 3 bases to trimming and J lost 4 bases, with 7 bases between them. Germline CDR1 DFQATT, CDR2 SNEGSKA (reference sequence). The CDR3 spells CSASRLNQPQHF. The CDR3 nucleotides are TGCAGTGCTAGTCGGCTTAATCAGCCCCAGCATTTT.

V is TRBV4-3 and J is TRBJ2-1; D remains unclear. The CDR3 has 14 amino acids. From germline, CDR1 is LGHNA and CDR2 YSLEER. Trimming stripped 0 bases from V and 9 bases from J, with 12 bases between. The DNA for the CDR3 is TGCGCCAGCAGCCAAGAATGGGAACGAAGTGAGCAGTTCTTC. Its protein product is CASSQEWERSEQFF.

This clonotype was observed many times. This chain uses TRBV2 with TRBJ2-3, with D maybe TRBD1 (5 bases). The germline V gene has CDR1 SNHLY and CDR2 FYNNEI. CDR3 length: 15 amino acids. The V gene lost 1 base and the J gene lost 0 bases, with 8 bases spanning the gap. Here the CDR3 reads CASSEGQPSTDTQYF. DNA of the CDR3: TGTGCCAGCAGTGAAGGACAGCCCAGCACAGATACGCAGTATTTT.

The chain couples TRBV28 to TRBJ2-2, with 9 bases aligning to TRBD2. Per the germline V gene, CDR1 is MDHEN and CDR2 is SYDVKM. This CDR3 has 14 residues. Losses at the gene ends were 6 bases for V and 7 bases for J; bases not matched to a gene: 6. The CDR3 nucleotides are TGTGCCAGCAGCCGGGGACTAGCTGGCGGGGAGCTGTTTTTT. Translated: CASSRGLAGGELFF.

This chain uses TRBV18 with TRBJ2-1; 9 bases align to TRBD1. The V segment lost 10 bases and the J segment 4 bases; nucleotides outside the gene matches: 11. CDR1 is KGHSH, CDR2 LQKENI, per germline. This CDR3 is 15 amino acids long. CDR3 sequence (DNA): TGTGCCAACTTCCCCGGGACAGGGCCGTACAATGAGCAGTTCTTC. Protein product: CANFPGTGPYNEQFF.

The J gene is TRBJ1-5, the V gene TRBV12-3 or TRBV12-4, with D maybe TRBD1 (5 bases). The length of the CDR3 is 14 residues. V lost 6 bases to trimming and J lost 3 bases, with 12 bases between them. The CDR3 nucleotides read TGTGCCAGCAGCCCGGGACCGTACAATCAGCCCCAGCATTTT. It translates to CASSPGPYNQPQHF.

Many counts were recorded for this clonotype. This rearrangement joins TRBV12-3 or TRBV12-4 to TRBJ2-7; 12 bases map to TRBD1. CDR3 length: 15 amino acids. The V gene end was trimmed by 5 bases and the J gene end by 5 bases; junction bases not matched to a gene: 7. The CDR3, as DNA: TGTGCCAGCAGTCCCCGGGGACAGGGGGCTCACGAGCAGTACTTC. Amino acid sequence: CASSPRGQGAHEQYF.

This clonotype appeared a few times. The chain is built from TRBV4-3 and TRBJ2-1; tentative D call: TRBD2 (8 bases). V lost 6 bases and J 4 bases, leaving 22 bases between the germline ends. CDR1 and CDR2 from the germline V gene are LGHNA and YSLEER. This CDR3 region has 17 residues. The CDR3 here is CASSKGAAGGVYNEQFF. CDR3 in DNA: TGCGCCAGCAGTAAGGGGGCGGCGGGAGGAGTGTACAATGAGCAGTTCTTC.

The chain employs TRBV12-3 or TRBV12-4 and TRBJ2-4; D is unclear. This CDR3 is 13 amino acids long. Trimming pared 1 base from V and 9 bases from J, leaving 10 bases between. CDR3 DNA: TGTGCCAGCAGTTTAGAACACCTCGGCATTCAGTACTTC. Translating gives CASSLEHLGIQYF.

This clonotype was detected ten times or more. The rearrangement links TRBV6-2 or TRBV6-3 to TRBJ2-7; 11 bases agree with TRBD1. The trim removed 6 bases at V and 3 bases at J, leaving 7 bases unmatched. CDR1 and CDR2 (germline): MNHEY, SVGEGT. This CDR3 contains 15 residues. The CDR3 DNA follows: TGTGCCAGCAGAACGGGACAGGGGGACTTCTACGAGCAGTACTTC. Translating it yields CASRTGQGDFYEQYF.

CDR3 amino acids: CSVRVVDKNIQYF. DNA for the CDR3: TGCAGCGTTAGGGTTGTGGACAAAAACATTCAGTACTTC. The chain recombines TRBV29-1 with TRBJ2-4; D uncertain. Trimming stripped 5 bases from V and 3 bases from J, with 11 bases between. The CDR3 length is 13 residues. The germline V gene has CDR1 SQVTM and CDR2 ANQGSEA. Full variable domain (remainder filled in from reference TRBV29-1 and TRBJ2-4): SAVISQKPSRDICQRGTSLTIQCQVDSQVTMMFWYRQQPGQSLTLIATANQGSEATYESGFVIDKFPISRPNLTFSTLTVSNMSPEDSSIYLCSVRVVDKNIQYFGAGTRLSVL.

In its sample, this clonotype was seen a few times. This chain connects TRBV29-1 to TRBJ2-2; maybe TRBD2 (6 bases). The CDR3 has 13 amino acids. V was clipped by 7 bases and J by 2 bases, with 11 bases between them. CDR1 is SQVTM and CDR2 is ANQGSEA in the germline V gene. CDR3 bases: TGCAGCGCTCGGGACTTTAACACCGGGGAGCTGTTTTTT. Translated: CSARDFNTGELFF.